The 30 T cell receptor beta chains reported below all come from one sample, sequenced in a study of blood T cell repertoires in COVID-19. Only in-frame clones appear in the TCRdb table, and some are missing; sequencing was by immunoSEQ multiplex PCR. The table shows about 180,000 clones, with roughly 84% occurring only once. The sample taken for sequencing was peripheral blood. The receptors were sampled from a man aged 50-60 years with active or convalescent COVID-19.

V is TRBV6-5 and J is TRBJ1-2, with D possibly matching TRBD1 (6 bases). Trimming cost V 2 bases and J 2 bases, with 15 bases left between them. The CDR3 runs 16 residues. The germline gives CDR1 MNHEY, CDR2 SVGAGI. DNA of the CDR3: TGTGCCAGCAGTTACAGGGGAGAGAGGGGGAACTATGGCTACACCTTC. Protein product: CASSYRGERGNYGYTF.

The V and J genes are TRBV5-4 and TRBJ2-6; a possible D gene is TRBD2 (5 bases). Germline V gene lookup returns CDR1 SGHNT and CDR2 YYREEE (reference sequence). V lost 0 bases, J lost 3 bases, and 16 bases lay in between. The CDR3 sequence is 18 residues long. The CDR3 region is CASSLVSGSVGGANVLTF. In DNA form, the CDR3 reads TGTGCCAGCAGCTTGGTTAGTGGGAGCGTGGGTGGGGCCAACGTCCTGACTTTC. The full variable domain, its missing parts supplied by reference TRBV5-4 and TRBJ2-6, is ETGVTQSPTHLIKTRGQQVTLRCSSQSGHNTVSWYQQALGQGPQFIFQYYREEENGRGNFPPRFSGLQFPNYSSELNVNALELDDSALYLCASSLVSGSVGGANVLTFGAGSRLTVL.

The gene calls are TRBV6-2 or TRBV6-3 and TRBJ1-5; weak D call: TRBD1 (5 bases). The CDR3 has 15 amino acids. V was shortened by 6 bases and J by 2 bases, with 14 bases between the two germline ends. Per the germline V gene, CDR1 is MNHEY and CDR2 is SVGEGT. In DNA, the CDR3 is TGTGCCAGCAGCCAGGGCTTGAGGGGCAATCAGCCCCAGCATTTT. Translating it yields CASSQGLRGNQPQHF.

The chain couples TRBV7-9 to TRBJ2-1, with D uncertain. The CDR3 extends over 11 amino acids. Germline-derived CDR1 and CDR2 are SEHNR and FQNEAQ (reference sequence). Trimming stripped 6 bases from V and 15 bases from J, with 15 bases between. The CDR3 coding sequence is TGTGCCAGCAGAACCGACAAGGATCCGTTCTTC. Amino acids: CASRTDKDPFF. Variable domain in full (rest from reference TRBV7-9 and TRBJ2-1): DTGVSQNPRHKITKRGQNVTFRCDPISEHNRLYWYRQTLGQGPEFLTYFQNEAQLEKSRLLSDRFSAERPKGSFSTLEIQRTEQGDSAMYLCASRTDKDPFFGPGTRLTVL.

The rearrangement uses TRBV15 and TRBJ2-5; tentative D call: TRBD2 (6 bases). CDR3 length: 16 residues. CDR1 and CDR2 (germline): LNHNV, YYDKDF (reference sequence). The V end lost 4 bases, the J end lost 4 bases, and 19 bases lay between the germline ends. This CDR3 is CATSNLIGGSRETQYF. CDR3 DNA sequence: TGTGCCACCAGCAACCTCATAGGAGGGAGTCGAGAGACCCAGTACTTC.

The chain combines TRBV5-6 with TRBJ1-3, with D tentatively TRBD1 (5 bases). The length of the CDR3 is 14 residues. Germline V gene sequence: CDR1 SGHDT, CDR2 YYEEEE. Trimming removed 6 bases from V and 2 bases from J, with 12 bases in between. The CDR3 nucleotides are TGTGCCAGCACCCCTAGGGGAACTGGAAACACCATATATTTT. Translation: CASTPRGTGNTIYF.

The genes are TRBV7-2 and TRBJ2-1; a weak D match, TRBD1 (7 bases). Germline V gene data show CDR1 as SGHTA and CDR2 as FQGNSA. Between the trimmed V and J ends, which lost 4 bases and 2 bases, there was a span of 12 bases. The CDR3 has 15 amino acids. CDR3 nucleotides: TGTGCCAGCAGCTACAGGGGACTCCCCTACAATGAGCAGTTCTTC. Translated: CASSYRGLPYNEQFF.

The chain has TRBV5-3 and TRBJ1-5; D possibly corresponds to TRBD1 (6 bases). TRBV5-3 is sorted into the ORF group, with uncertain function. V was clipped by 4 bases and J by 0 bases, with 23 bases between them. CDR3 length: 19 amino acids. The CDR3 DNA is TGTGCCAGAAGCGGCGGGGGGGCGCAGCAGCACTATAGCAATCAGCCCCAGCATTTT. Amino acids: CARSGGGAQQHYSNQPQHF.

The CDR3 nucleotides read TGTGCCAGCAGTCGAACCCGACTCTATGGCTACACCTTC. Protein product: CASSRTRLYGYTF. The J gene is TRBJ1-2, the V gene TRBV12-3 or TRBV12-4; D is uncertain. The V gene lost 5 bases and the J gene lost 4 bases, with 11 bases spanning the gap. This CDR3 spans 13 amino acids.

This clone was counted once. This chain connects TRBV2 to TRBJ1-2, with 9 nucleotides matching TRBD1. Per the germline V gene, CDR1 is SNHLY and CDR2 is FYNNEI. This CDR3 region has 14 residues. With 7 bases clipped from V and 7 bases from J, the junction kept 10 bases outside the gene matches. Here the CDR3 reads CASNLYQTGGGYTF. In nucleotides, the CDR3 is TGTGCCAGCAATCTCTATCAGACAGGGGGTGGCTACACCTTC. The variable domain in full, with the rest retrieved from reference TRBV2 and TRBJ1-2, is EPEVTQTPSHQVTQMGQEVILRCVPISNHLYFYWYRQILGQKVEFLVSFYNNEISEKSEIFDDQFSVERPDGSNFTLKIRSTKLEDSAMYFCASNLYQTGGGYTFGSGTRLTVV.

CDR3 region: CASSQDGMFGTGVFQPQHF. For the CDR3, the DNA is TGCGCCAGCAGCCAAGATGGGATGTTCGGGACAGGGGTTTTTCAGCCCCAGCATTTT. The chain has TRBV4-1 and TRBJ1-5, with 10 bases lining up with TRBD1. J lost 6 bases, V lost 0 bases, and 14 bases had no gene match. The germline gives CDR1 MGHRA, CDR2 YSYEKL. CDR3 size: 19 residues.

The genes are TRBV18 and TRBJ2-3; D is possibly TRBD2 (5 bases). The CDR3 extends over 18 amino acids. In germline, CDR1 is KGHSH, CDR2 LQKENI. Trimming shortened V by 4 bases and J by 0 bases, and 20 bases separated the two germline ends. CDR3 nucleotide sequence: TGTGCCAGCTCACGGGCGACTCGGCGGGCGACTAGCACAGATACGCAGTATTTT. Amino acids: CASSRATRRATSTDTQYF.

The V and J genes are TRBV6-2 or TRBV6-3 and TRBJ2-5; 10 bases are shared with TRBD1. Germline V gene lookup returns CDR1 MNHEY and CDR2 SVGEGT. The CDR3 runs 20 residues. Losses at the gene ends were 1 base for V and 1 base for J; bases not matched to a gene: 15. The CDR3 nucleotides are TGTGCCAGCAGTTACTGGGGTATGACAGGGGGCTATCGTATCCAAGAGACCCAGTACTTC. Its protein is CASSYWGMTGGYRIQETQYF.

This clone was observed a handful of times. V and J are TRBV2 and TRBJ1-2, with D uncertain. Germline-derived CDR1 and CDR2 are SNHLY and FYNNEI. The ends were cut back, 2 bases at V and 4 bases at J, with 14 bases in the middle. There are 15 residues in the CDR3. The CDR3 bases are TGTGCCAGCAGTGAATTCACCCAAAGCGGCTATGGCTACACCTTC. Translation: CASSEFTQSGYGYTF. Full variable domain (remainder filled in from reference TRBV2 and TRBJ1-2): EPEVTQTPSHQVTQMGQEVILRCVPISNHLYFYWYRQILGQKVEFLVSFYNNEISEKSEIFDDQFSVERPDGSNFTLKIRSTKLEDSAMYFCASSEFTQSGYGYTFGSGTRLTVV.

This clone was seen just once. The chain couples TRBV5-6 to TRBJ2-3; D gene uncertain. V shed 1 base and J shed 2 bases, with 17 bases lying between them. The V gene's germline CDR1 is SGHDT and CDR2 YYEEEE. This CDR3 comprises 17 residues. The CDR3 loop is CASSLPLTRRPTDTQYF. DNA of the CDR3: TGTGCCAGCAGCTTGCCACTGACACGGCGCCCCACAGATACGCAGTATTTT. The full variable domain, its missing parts supplied by reference TRBV5-6 and TRBJ2-3, is DAGVTQSPTHLIKTRGQQVTLRCSPKSGHDTVSWYQQALGQGPQFIFQYYEEEERQRGNFPDRFSGHQFPNYSSELNVNALLLGDSALYLCASSLPLTRRPTDTQYFGPGTRLTVL.

This clone was seen a few times. This sequence joins TRBV7-9 and TRBJ2-1, with 9 positions matching TRBD2. Germline V lookup: CDR1 SEHNR, CDR2 FQNEAQ (reference sequence). Trimming removed 1 base from V and 3 bases from J; junction bases left unmatched: 4. The CDR3 spans 16 residues. CDR3 loop: CASSLVGSGGYNEQFF. DNA of the CDR3: TGTGCCAGCAGCTTAGTAGGTAGCGGGGGCTACAATGAGCAGTTCTTC. The entire variable domain, with the rest obtained from reference TRBV7-9 and TRBJ2-1, is as follows: DTGVSQNPRHKITKRGQNVTFRCDPISEHNRLYWYRQTLGQGPEFLTYFQNEAQLEKSRLLSDRFSAERPKGSFSTLEIQRTEQGDSAMYLCASSLVGSGGYNEQFFGPGTRLTVL.

The chain has TRBV19 and TRBJ1-5, with D maybe TRBD1 (6 bases). This CDR3 spans 14 amino acids. Per the germline V gene, CDR1 is LNHDA and CDR2 is SQIVND (reference sequence). Trimming took off 6 bases at V and 3 bases at J, with 12 bases between the two ends. CDR3 in DNA: TGTGCCAGTAGGAGACAGGATACCAATCAGCCCCAGCATTTT. This sequence encodes CASRRQDTNQPQHF.

The chain employs TRBV11-3 and TRBJ2-7; tentative D call: TRBD1 (7 bases). The germline V and J ends were trimmed by 5 bases and 6 bases, with 17 bases remaining between them. Germline CDR1 is SGHNT and CDR2 is YENEEA. This CDR3 spans 14 amino acids. DNA of the CDR3: TGTGCCAGCAGCCCCCAGACAGGGAGGAGCGAGCAGTACTTC. Protein product: CASSPQTGRSEQYF.

CDR3 region: CASSIIPTSSYNEQFF. In nucleotides, the CDR3 is TGTGCCAGTAGTATAATCCCGACTAGCTCCTACAATGAGCAGTTCTTC. V is TRBV19 and J is TRBJ2-1; a possible D gene is TRBD2 (6 bases). The V gene's germline CDR1 is LNHDA and CDR2 SQIVND (reference sequence). With 2 bases removed from V and 0 bases from J, the gap between germline ends came to 11 bases. CDR3 length: 16 residues.

The table lists this clone with a count of one. The chain combines TRBV27 with TRBJ1-2, with TRBD1 matching 9 bases. The V and J ends lost 5 bases and 3 bases, in that order; junction bases with no gene match: 4. Germline CDR1 and CDR2: MNHEY and SMNVEV (reference sequence). The CDR3 is 14 residues long. CDR3 DNA: TGTGCCAGCAGTCACCGACAGGGGGACTATGGCTACACCTTC. Encoded protein: CASSHRQGDYGYTF.

This clone has a handful of counts. V is TRBV7-8 and J is TRBJ1-2; TRBD1 might be the D (6 bases). Deletions cut 5 bases from V and 2 bases from J, with 12 bases between. CDR1 and CDR2 (germline): SGHVS, FQNEAQ. This CDR3 contains 14 residues. The CDR3 coding sequence is TGTGCCAGCAGCCAGGACAGCGGCAACTATGGCTACACCTTC. It specifies CASSQDSGNYGYTF.

The sample holds one count of this clone. The chain carries TRBV4-3 and TRBJ1-2, with TRBD1 matching 10 bases. Trimming at V came to 3 bases and at J to 7 bases, leaving 5 bases not matched to a gene. Germline CDR1 reads LGHNA; CDR2 reads YSLEER. The CDR3 sequence is 14 residues long. CDR3 in amino acids: CASSHGQGGSGYTF. For the CDR3, the DNA is TGCGCCAGCAGCCACGGACAGGGGGGTAGTGGCTACACCTTC.

The gene calls are TRBV19 and TRBJ2-5, with TRBD2 identical over 7 bases. Germline CDR1 LNHDA, CDR2 SQIVND (reference sequence). This CDR3 is built from 11 residues. Trimming took 10 bases from V and 5 from J; bases not matched to a gene: 4. CDR3: CATDGGETQYF. CDR3 in DNA: TGTGCCACTGACGGGGGGGAGACCCAGTACTTC.

V usage is TRBV24-1 and J usage is TRBJ2-3; D remains unclear. The V end lost 2 bases, the J end lost 0 bases, and 11 bases lay between the germline ends. This CDR3 is built from 16 residues. Germline lookup yields CDR1 KGHDR and CDR2 SFDVKD. The CDR3 loop reads CATSDYGASSTDTQYF. The CDR3, as DNA: TGTGCCACCAGTGATTACGGAGCGTCTAGCACAGATACGCAGTATTTT.

The genes are TRBV5-1 and TRBJ1-3; no definite D call. This CDR3 comprises 16 residues. Trimming took off 0 bases at V and 0 bases at J, with 10 bases between the two ends. Germline V gives CDR1 SGHRS, CDR2 YFSETQ. DNA for the CDR3: TGCGCCAGCAGCTTGGTAGCGGGGTTCTCTGGAAACACCATATATTTT. Amino acids: CASSLVAGFSGNTIYF.

The CDR3 nucleotides are TGCGCCAGCAGCCAAGATCGGGGACTAGCGAAGAACGAGCAGTACTTC. It codes for CASSQDRGLAKNEQYF. This chain connects TRBV4-3 to TRBJ2-7; 10 bases fit TRBD2. The CDR3 has 16 residues. CDR1 and CDR2 from the germline V gene are LGHNA and YSLEER. Trimming took 0 bases from V and 5 from J; bases not matched to a gene: 7.

V and J are TRBV4-3 and TRBJ1-3; D is possibly TRBD1 (5 bases). V lost 1 base, J lost 4 bases, and 17 bases lay in between. Germline CDR1 and CDR2: LGHNA and YSLEER. The CDR3 loop spans 17 amino acids. In DNA, the CDR3 is TGCGCCAGCAGCCAAGGCACCGGGACTAACACGGGAAACACCATATATTTT. It is translated as CASSQGTGTNTGNTIYF.

This chain links TRBV19 with TRBJ2-5; 10 bases fit TRBD2. This CDR3 comprises 18 residues. Germline CDR1 and CDR2: LNHDA and SQIVND (reference sequence). After removal of 3 bases from V and 5 bases from J, the junction contained 15 bases not matched to a gene. This CDR3 is CASSISLWTSGRRETQYF. The CDR3 nucleotides are TGTGCCAGTAGTATTTCTCTCTGGACTAGCGGCCGCCGGGAGACCCAGTACTTC.

The chain carries TRBV6-5 and TRBJ2-3; TRBD2 matches at 15 bases. The CDR3 is 14 residues long. Germline CDR1 reads MNHEY; CDR2 reads SVGAGI. V trimming: 8 bases; J trimming: 6 bases; junction bases outside the gene matches: 3. The CDR3 DNA reads TGTGCCAGCTCTGGGACTAGCGGGGGGGATACGCAGTATTTT. Protein product: CASSGTSGGDTQYF.

This clone turned up a few times. CDR3 amino acids: CASSPALAGNTGELFF. The CDR3 nucleotides read TGTGCCAGCTCACCGGCGCTAGCGGGAAACACCGGGGAGCTGTTTTTT. The V gene is TRBV18, the J gene TRBJ2-2; TRBD2 aligns across 9 bases. With V trimmed by 3 bases and J by 2 bases, 4 bases remained unmatched. CDR1 is KGHSH and CDR2 is LQKENI in the germline V gene. CDR3 length equals 16 residues.